A selection of T cell receptor beta chains follows, all from one sample in a study of blood T cell repertoires in COVID-19. The protocol was immunoSEQ multiplex PCR, while the TCRdb copy is restricted to in-frame clones and leaves out a portion. The table records over 150,000 clones, about 86% of them present only once. Source material: peripheral blood. Every receptor here comes from a man in his fifties or sixties with active or convalescent COVID-19. CDR3s include the opening cysteine and the closing phenylalanine or tryptophan. Each record gives: D gene, J gene, clone size, V gene, CDR3 protein, CDR3 DNA. The D gene is left open where the match is weak. Where a row states a size, it is once, few, many or the class of an expanded clone; other rows omit it.

TRBD1,TRBJ2-2,.,TRBV7-3,CASSQTGGDTGELFF,TGTGCCAGCAGCCAGACAGGGGGAGACACCGGGGAGCTGTTTTTT
TRBD1,TRBJ1-1,.,TRBV29-1,CSVVPGQGRNTEAFF,TGCAGCGTCGTCCCGGGACAGGGAAGGAACACTGAAGCTTTCTTT
TRBD1,TRBJ1-2,.,TRBV7-9,CASSLGSGGGGYGYTF,TGTGCCAGCAGCCTTGGTTCAGGGGGCGGCGGCTATGGCTACACCTTC
.,TRBJ1-2,few,TRBV24-1,CATSQGRGYTF,TGTGCCACCAGTCAGGGAAGAGGCTACACCTTC
.,TRBJ2-3,.,TRBV9,CASSVGPGEGTDTQYF,TGTGCCAGCAGCGTAGGGCCGGGGGAAGGCACAGATACGCAGTATTTT
.,TRBJ2-1,once,TRBV21-1,CASSRSGGSYNEQFF,TGTGCCAGCAGCAGGAGCGGAGGCTCCTACAATGAGCAGTTCTTC
.,TRBJ2-4,.,TRBV5-6,CASSFRSYLGGDIQYF,TGTGCCAGCAGCTTTAGATCATACTTAGGGGGGGACATTCAGTACTTC
.,TRBJ1-3,.,TRBV5-1,CASSLGPLGNTIYF,TGCGCCAGCAGCTTGGGTCCCCTGGGAAACACCATATATTTT
TRBD1,TRBJ2-7,.,TRBV5-1,CASRGGTGNSYEQYF,TGCGCCAGCAGAGGCGGGACAGGGAATTCCTACGAGCAGTACTTC
.,TRBJ2-5,once,TRBV3-1/TRBV3-2,CASSQTGETQYF,TGTGCCAGCAGCCAGACGGGAGAGACCCAGTACTTC
.,TRBJ1-1,.,TRBV2,CASRPSEVLNTEAFF,TGTGCCAGCAGGCCTTCAGAGGTCTTGAACACTGAAGCTTTCTTT
TRBD1,TRBJ2-2,.,TRBV5-4,CASSLPPGQGKTGELFF,TGTGCCAGCAGCCTTCCACCGGGACAGGGAAAGACCGGGGAGCTGTTTTTT
.,TRBJ1-2,.,TRBV19,CASSTQQGYGYTF,TGTGCCAGTAGTACCCAACAGGGCTATGGCTACACCTTC
TRBD1,TRBJ1-1,many,TRBV13,CASSFRDRTEAFF,TGTGCCAGCAGCTTTCGGGACAGGACTGAAGCTTTCTTT
TRBD1,TRBJ2-6,.,TRBV24-1,CATSDAGGTDSSGANVLTF,TGTGCCACCAGTGATGCCGGTGGGACAGACAGCTCTGGGGCCAACGTCCTGACTTTC
TRBD1,TRBJ1-2,.,TRBV7-2,CASSDRGHGYTF,TGTGCCAGCAGCGACAGGGGGCATGGCTACACCTTC
TRBD2,TRBJ2-3,once,TRBV7-2,CASSSQPGLAGPTDTQYF,TGTGCCAGCAGCTCCCAACCGGGACTAGCGGGTCCCACAGATACGCAGTATTTT
TRBD2,TRBJ2-7,few,TRBV20-1,CSASWGRGVTYEQYF,TGCAGTGCTAGTTGGGGTCGGGGGGTAACCTACGAGCAGTACTTC
TRBD1,TRBJ2-1,once,TRBV11-3,CASSRDSNEQFF,TGTGCCAGCAGCCGGGACAGTAATGAGCAGTTCTTC
TRBD1,TRBJ2-7,.,TRBV6-2/TRBV6-3,CASSRDRTYEQYF,TGTGCCAGCAGCCGGGACAGGACTTACGAGCAGTACTTC
TRBD2,TRBJ2-2,.,TRBV29-1,CSVATGLKIGELFF,TGCAGCGTTGCCACGGGACTAAAAATCGGGGAGCTGTTTTTT
.,TRBJ1-2,.,TRBV21-1,CASLPQGWGYTF,TGTGCCAGTCTACCGCAGGGTTGGGGCTACACCTTC
TRBD1,TRBJ1-2,.,TRBV5-6,CASSQGADRGYGYTF,TGTGCCAGCAGCCAGGGCGCGGACAGGGGCTATGGCTACACCTTC
TRBD1,TRBJ2-3,once,TRBV5-5,CASSFEGTGFTDTQYF,TGTGCCAGCAGCTTTGAAGGGACAGGATTCACAGATACGCAGTATTTT
.,TRBJ1-2,once,TRBV28,CASSSRGLANYGYTF,TGTGCCAGCAGTTCCAGGGGTTTAGCTAACTATGGCTACACCTTC
TRBD1,TRBJ2-7,.,TRBV4-2,CASSSPGQGHEQYF,TGTGCCAGCAGCTCCCCGGGACAGGGCCACGAGCAGTACTTC
TRBD2,TRBJ2-7,.,TRBV11-2,CASRSVGSGRGEQYF,TGTGCCAGCAGGTCAGTCGGTAGCGGGAGAGGCGAGCAGTACTTC
.,TRBJ2-1,.,TRBV21-1,CASSKWGQGTPYEQFF,.
.,TRBJ1-2,.,TRBV6-5,CASSYPRERGYGYTF,TGTGCCAGCAGTTACCCCCGGGAGAGGGGCTATGGCTACACCTTC
.,TRBJ1-2,.,TRBV7-9,CASSFRRGNGYTF,TGTGCCAGCAGCTTTCGCAGGGGTAATGGCTACACCTTC
TRBD2,TRBJ2-1,few,TRBV5-4,CAGGSREVGYNEQFF,TGTGCCGGTGGTTCGCGGGAGGTGGGGTACAATGAGCAGTTCTTC
TRBD1,TRBJ1-2,.,TRBV6-6,CASTIGQGRGYTF,TGTGCCAGCACCATAGGACAGGGTCGGGGCTACACCTTC
.,TRBJ1-2,.,TRBV4-1,CASSQDVAGVGANYGYTF,TGCGCCAGCAGCCAAGATGTCGCAGGGGTGGGAGCTAACTATGGCTACACCTTC
.,TRBJ1-1,.,TRBV6-4,CASSDSFAEAFF,TGTGCCAGCAGTGACTCGTTCGCGGAAGCTTTCTTT
.,TRBJ2-1,.,TRBV6-2/TRBV6-3,CASSYFGVHNEQFF,TGTGCCAGCAGTTACTTCGGGGTCCACAATGAGCAGTTCTTC
.,TRBJ1-4,.,TRBV19,CASSDRTNEKLFF,TGTGCCAGCTCCGACAGGACTAATGAAAAACTGTTTTTT
.,TRBJ2-2,.,TRBV7-3,CASSSSHTGELFF,TGTGCCAGCAGTAGCTCCCACACCGGGGAGCTGTTTTTT
.,TRBJ2-3,.,TRBV5-6,CASSPNGGLTDTQYF,TGTGCCAGCAGCCCGAACGGGGGACTCACAGATACGCAGTATTTT
TRBD1,TRBJ2-3,.,TRBV5-1,CASSPNTGQGVGPDTQYF,TGCGCCAGCAGCCCAAACACCGGACAGGGGGTTGGACCAGATACGCAGTATTTT
.,TRBJ1-1,.,TRBV19,CASSRMDRIEAFF,TGTGCCAGTAGTAGGATGGACAGAATTGAAGCTTTCTTT
TRBD2,TRBJ2-1,.,TRBV11-3,CASSFSGEYNEQFF,TGTGCCAGCAGCTTTAGCGGGGAGTACAATGAGCAGTTCTTC
TRBD1,TRBJ2-7,.,TRBV3-1/TRBV3-2,CASSHSDHGTGNYEQYF,TGTGCCAGCAGCCATAGTGATCACGGGACAGGGAACTACGAGCAGTACTTC
TRBD1,TRBJ2-7,.,TRBV15,CATSTNNRDRRDEQYF,TGTGCCACCAGCACAAATAACCGGGACAGGCGAGACGAGCAGTACTTC
TRBD1,TRBJ1-2,.,TRBV6-4,CASSATGVEGYTF,TGTGCCAGCAGCGCAACAGGGGTAGAAGGCTACACCTTC
TRBD1,TRBJ2-5,.,TRBV18,CAGSGQGRKETQYF,TGTGCCGGAAGCGGACAGGGAAGAAAAGAGACCCAGTACTTC
.,TRBJ1-6,.,TRBV3-1/TRBV3-2,CASSQDRETPLHF,TGTGCCAGCAGCCAAGACCGGGAGACTCCCCTCCACTTT
TRBD2,TRBJ2-1,.,TRBV2,CASSESGGGEFF,TGTGCCAGCAGTGAGTCGGGAGGTGGGGAGTTCTTC
TRBD2,TRBJ2-5,once,TRBV7-3,CASSSRTSGSSSHGKTQYF,TGTGCCAGCAGCTCTAGGACTAGCGGGAGCTCTTCGCACGGAAAGACCCAGTACTTC